A single sample gave rise to the 8 T cell receptor beta chains below, sequenced in a study of EBV T-cell therapy then PD-1 blockade in nasopharyngeal carcinoma. Specified time point: 266 days after commencement of treatment, after nivolumab therapy. Indicated treatment: AdE1-LMPpoly-expanded autologous EBV-specific T-cell therapy followed by anti-PD-1 nivolumab. Their antigens are not known. Profiling relied on immunoSEQ multiplex PCR, and the TCRdb table lists in-frame clones only, not all of them. The sample comprises around 20,000 clones, around 84% of which are singletons, and roughly a third rests with the top ten. Sequences were derived from CD8+ T cells from blood, sampled at roughly day 280 from a patient whose treatment included autologous EBV-specific T cells and nivolumab. The source is a man aged 35 to 55 with nasopharyngeal carcinoma.

The rearrangement uses TRBV6-6 and TRBJ2-1; TRBD2 is a possible D gene (5 bases). V shed 0 bases and J shed 2 bases, with 11 bases lying between them. The CDR3 has 16 amino acids. Germline V gene lookup returns CDR1 MNHNY and CDR2 SVGAGI (reference sequence). The CDR3 loop reads CASSYSMGSAYNEQFF. DNA of the CDR3: TGTGCCAGCAGTTACTCGATGGGTAGCGCCTACAATGAGCAGTTCTTC.

The CDR3: CASSQGKLDTQYF. DNA for the CDR3: TGTGCCAGCAGCCAAGGTAAACTTGATACGCAGTATTTT. V is TRBV14 and J is TRBJ2-3, with D unresolved. This CDR3 contains 13 residues. With 1 base removed from V and 6 bases from J, the gap between germline ends came to 8 bases. Per the germline V gene, CDR1 is SGHDN and CDR2 is FVKESK.

This clone came up a few times. V and J are TRBV15 and TRBJ1-2; tentative D call: TRBD1 (6 bases). The length of the CDR3 is 14 residues. CDR1 and CDR2 (germline): LNHNV, YYDKDF (reference sequence). Trimming shortened V by 1 base and J by 2 bases, and 8 bases separated the two germline ends. The CDR3 DNA follows: TGTGCCACCAGCAGAGGAACAGGGAACTATGGCTACACCTTC. Its translation is CATSRGTGNYGYTF.

The rearrangement joins TRBV19 to TRBJ2-1; D gene ambiguous. V dropped 6 bases and J dropped 5 bases, with 8 bases sitting between them. The CDR3 totals 12 residues. In germline, CDR1 is LNHDA, CDR2 SQIVND (reference sequence). The chain's CDR3 is CASSSIHNEQFF. CDR3 DNA: TGTGCCAGTAGCTCGATTCACAATGAGCAGTTCTTC.

The chain has TRBV5-4 and TRBJ2-5; 8 positions match TRBD2. Unmatched junction bases numbered 2, after V lost 4 bases and J lost 3 bases. There are 13 residues in the CDR3. Germline CDR1 SGHNT, CDR2 YYREEE (reference sequence). CDR3 DNA sequence: TGTGCCAGCAGCGTGGGACTAGAAGAGACCCAGTACTTC. This gives the protein CASSVGLEETQYF.

The chain joins TRBV11-1 to TRBJ2-3; the D call may be TRBD1 or TRBD2 (6 bases each). Germline V gene data show CDR1 as SGHAT and CDR2 as FQDESV (reference sequence). V lost 5 bases and J lost 8, with 23 bases in between. The CDR3 is made up of 16 amino acids. The DNA for the CDR3 is TGTGCCAGCAGCCCCCGGCCATGGGGGGCAGATGGTACGCAGTATTTT. It translates to CASSPRPWGADGTQYF.

The rearrangement uses TRBV7-9 and TRBJ2-3; D is undetermined. CDR1 and CDR2 from the germline V gene are SEHNR and FQNEAQ (reference sequence). V lost 3 bases to trimming and J lost 7 bases, with 11 bases between them. The CDR3 extends over 13 amino acids. CDR3 sequence: CASSFPLANTQYF. CDR3 DNA: TGTGCCAGCAGCTTCCCCCTGGCGAATACGCAGTATTTT.

The chain couples TRBV4-1 to TRBJ1-1; 8 positions agree with TRBD1. Germline V gene lookup returns CDR1 MGHRA and CDR2 YSYEKL. J gave up 6 bases and V 4 bases, and 10 bases lay outside the gene matches. This CDR3 has 15 residues. The CDR3 reads CASSPRTGSMAEAFF. The CDR3 DNA is TGCGCCAGCAGCCCAAGGACAGGGAGTATGGCTGAAGCTTTCTTT.